The entry below describes one T cell receptor beta chain. What it recognizes is unknown. V was clipped by 6 bases and J by 1 base, with 10 bases between them. CDR3 length equals 13 residues. Germline V gives CDR1 SGHKS, CDR2 YYEKEE (reference sequence). This entry is derived from a study of T-cell memory formation after mild COVID-19. Points from the study as a whole: CD4+ contracting clones were mainly CM and EM; CD8+ ones, EMRA. SARS-CoV-2 specificity of second-wave clones peaking day 37 was unconfirmed.

The 5'RACE method, run with constant-segment primers, produced TCR alpha and TCR beta cDNA libraries (carrying sample barcodes and UMIs). One entry per CDR3 protein results from TCRdb running MiXCR on the 5' RACE reads. The profile shows 300,000 to 400,000 distinct CDR3 sequences, about 21% of them singletons. Sequenced: PBMCs or a T cell subset sorted from them (not recorded which). This TCR was recovered from an adult woman who had mild COVID-19 (a few samples of this study predate the infection). Cell type and time point are not known. This chain uses TRBV5-5 with TRBJ2-5; no clear D. The CDR3 nucleotides read TGTGCCAGCAATGTCAGATCCCAAGAGACCCAGTACTTC. It encodes CASNVRSQETQYF. The full variable domain, its missing parts supplied by reference TRBV5-5 and TRBJ2-5, is DAGVTQSPTHLIKTRGQQVTLRCSPISGHKSVSWYQQVLGQGPQFIFQYYEKEERGRGNFPDRFSARQFPNYSSELNVNALLLGDSALYLCASNVRSQETQYFGPGTRLLVL.